This is a list of T cell receptor beta chains from one sample in a study of CD8 T cells in Susac syndrome. TCRdb passed the immunoSEQ multiplex PCR reads through MiXCR, listing each CDR3 protein once. The sample lists 69,000 or so distinct CDR3 sequences, roughly 94% occurring once. Sequencing used CD8+ T cells from PBMCs. All receptors come from a human donor in good health. Both conserved end residues are part of each CDR3. Fields, in order: J gene, clone size, V gene, D gene, CDR3 protein, CDR3 DNA. D genes are given only for firm matches. Size is stated for part of the rows, as once, few or many counts, or as a class when the clone is expanded.

J: TRBJ1-2; size: -; V: TRBV7-3; D: -; CDR3: CASSLGGVDGYTF; DNA: TGTGCCAGCAGCTTAGGAGGGGTGGATGGCTACACCTTC
J: TRBJ1-2; size: -; V: TRBV19; D: -; CDR3: CASSISEAGPGDTF; DNA: TGTGCCAGTAGTATTTCCGAGGCAGGCCCGGGAGACACCTTC
J: TRBJ2-1; size: -; V: TRBV15; D: -; CDR3: CATSSSLRDGAYNEQFF; DNA: TGTGCCACCAGCAGTTCGCTCCGGGACGGAGCCTACAATGAGCAGTTCTTC
J: TRBJ1-2; size: -; V: TRBV24-1; D: -; CDR3: CATADRNYGYTF; DNA: TGTGCCACTGCCGACAGGAACTATGGCTACACCTTC
J: TRBJ2-2; size: -; V: TRBV6-6; D: -; CDR3: CASSLGELFF; DNA: TGTGCCAGCAGTTTAGGGGAGCTGTTTTTT
J: TRBJ2-5; size: -; V: TRBV6-2/TRBV6-3; D: TRBD2; CDR3: CASSYGAGGIQETQYF; DNA: TGTGCCAGCAGTTACGGAGCGGGGGGTATCCAAGAGACCCAGTACTTC
J: TRBJ1-1; size: -; V: TRBV13; D: TRBD1; CDR3: CASRPRGYTEAFF; DNA: TGTGCCAGCAGGCCCAGGGGGTACACTGAAGCTTTCTTT
J: TRBJ2-7; size: -; V: TRBV4-1; D: TRBD2; CDR3: CASSATSPGLAGMEQYF; DNA: TGCGCCAGCAGCGCGACCTCCCCGGGACTAGCGGGGATGGAGCAGTACTTC
J: TRBJ2-5; size: -; V: TRBV7-9; D: -; CDR3: CASSLTPQGQETQYF; DNA: TGTGCCAGCAGCTTAACCCCGCAGGGCCAAGAGACCCAGTACTTC
J: TRBJ1-2; size: -; V: TRBV20-1; D: -; CDR3: CSARGQVSFYGYTF; DNA: TGCAGTGCTAGAGGACAGGTCTCGTTCTATGGCTACACCTTC
J: TRBJ2-3; size: -; V: TRBV7-8; D: TRBD2; CDR3: CASSQGLAGITGDTDTQYF; DNA: TGTGCCAGCAGTCAAGGACTAGCGGGGATTACGGGTGACACAGATACGCAGTATTTT
J: TRBJ2-1; size: few; V: TRBV29-1; D: TRBD1; CDR3: CSVEVRGQNNEQFF; DNA: TGCAGCGTTGAGGTCAGGGGGCAAAACAATGAGCAGTTCTTC
J: TRBJ1-5; size: -; V: TRBV12-3/TRBV12-4; D: -; CDR3: CASRYSYSNQPQHF; DNA: TGTGCCAGCAGGTACAGCTATAGCAATCAGCCCCAGCATTTT
J: TRBJ2-5; size: -; V: TRBV6-5; D: TRBD1; CDR3: CASSYTGAETQYF; DNA: TGTGCCAGCAGTTACACAGGGGCGGAGACCCAGTACTTC
J: TRBJ2-2; size: -; V: TRBV4-3; D: -; CDR3: CASSQGGGGTGELFF; DNA: TGCGCCAGCAGCCAAGGCGGGGGCGGGACCGGGGAGCTGTTTTTT
J: TRBJ1-5; size: -; V: TRBV4-1; D: -; CDR3: CASSHLAGSHQPQHF; DNA: TGCGCCAGCAGCCACTTGGCAGGGAGTCATCAGCCCCAGCATTTT
J: TRBJ2-7; size: -; V: TRBV7-8; D: -; CDR3: CASSLGLSNEQYF; DNA: TGTGCCAGCAGCTTGGGTCTCTCGAACGAGCAGTACTTC
J: TRBJ2-7; size: -; V: TRBV7-9; D: TRBD1; CDR3: CASSSPTGVSDEQYF; DNA: TGTGCCAGCAGCTCCCCGACAGGGGTCTCCGACGAGCAGTACTTC
J: TRBJ2-1; size: -; V: TRBV7-3; D: -; CDR3: CASSGVGGGDEQFF; DNA: TGTGCCAGCAGCGGGGTCGGGGGAGGCGATGAGCAGTTCTTC
J: TRBJ1-2; size: -; V: TRBV29-1; D: -; CDR3: CSVGREGYTF; DNA: TGCAGCGTTGGAAGGGAAGGCTACACCTTC
J: TRBJ2-3; size: -; V: TRBV14; D: -; CDR3: CASSQVAGPDTQYF; DNA: TGTGCCAGCAGCCAAGTTGCGGGGCCAGATACGCAGTATTTT
J: TRBJ2-1; size: -; V: TRBV14; D: -; CDR3: CASSFRPQGISYNEQFF; DNA: TGTGCCAGCAGCTTCCGACCCCAGGGAATTTCCTACAATGAGCAGTTCTTC
J: TRBJ2-1; size: -; V: TRBV4-1; D: TRBD2; CDR3: CASSQNLAGLSYNEQFF; DNA: TGCGCCAGCAGCCAAAATTTAGCGGGGCTCTCCTACAATGAGCAGTTCTTC
J: TRBJ1-5; size: -; V: TRBV9; D: TRBD1; CDR3: CASSVGGQGSQPQHF; DNA: TGTGCCAGCAGCGTAGGAGGACAGGGGAGCCAGCCCCAGCATTTT